The 2 T cell receptor beta chains reported below all come from one sample, sequenced in a study of shared T cell receptors in the human thymus (dated by TCRdb to about 2021). The library was obtained by the immunoSEQ multiplex PCR assay. Drawn from immuneACCESS, this table holds only the in-frame rearrangements with V and J called that TCRdb kept. Clones are partly lost; checked studies trace under half to an unresolved V gene and leave the rest unexplained. The sample includes approximately 400,000 clones, with around 95% observed a single time. The ten biggest clones cover roughly 0.021% of the sample. Material for sequencing was thymocytes. The origin of the receptors is a human donor.

The chain couples TRBV11-2 to TRBJ1-1, with 9 positions matching TRBD1. The trim removed 6 bases at V and 1 base at J, leaving 9 bases unmatched. Germline V gives CDR1 SGHAT, CDR2 FQNNGV. The CDR3 consists of 16 residues. CDR3 in DNA: TGTGCCAGCAGACCTACCGGGACAGGGAGGAACACTGAAGCTTTCTTT. Protein: CASRPTGTGRNTEAFF.

The chain carries TRBV6-5 and TRBJ1-1; D is possibly TRBD1 (5 bases). CDR3 size: 13 residues. Trimming shortened V by 6 bases and J by 10 bases, and 18 bases separated the two germline ends. Looked up from germline, CDR1 is MNHEY and CDR2 is SVGAGI. The CDR3 sequence is CASSKGTLGTAFF. The CDR3 DNA reads TGTGCCAGCAGCAAAGGGACTTTGGGGACAGCTTTCTTT.